The sequence of this T cell receptor beta chain was determined in a study of long-term antiretroviral therapy in people with HIV. Study-wide points: Documentation of ART adherence, viral resistance or therapy changes was absent.

This clone occurred a few times. What it recognizes is unknown. Each donor had at least one pre-ART and at least two post-ART PBMC samples. The V end was cut by 3 bases, the J end by 2 bases, with 14 bases between. The germline CDR1 and CDR2 sequences are SGDLS and YYNGEE. There are 15 residues in the CDR3. Survey-level resolution applied to immunoSEQ assay v3.0. Here immunoSEQ multiplex PCR was the method, and the copy in TCRdb shows in-frame clones only, minus some. The sample contains around 15,000 clones, over 65% of which appear only once. J is TRBJ1-1 and V is TRBV9, with D perhaps TRBD1 (6 bases). The input for sequencing was unsorted PBMCs, taken 2.1 years after starting antiretroviral therapy. This receptor was obtained from a man aged 35-49 years with HIV. The CDR3 DNA is TGTGCCAGCAGCGCAGACAGCAGGGGAAACACTGAAGCTTTCTTT. Protein sequence: CASSADSRGNTEAFF.